The 6 T cell receptor beta chains below come from one sample, sequenced in a study of vaccination effects on CD4 cells after COVID-19 (dated by TCRdb to 2022 to 2024). The ViraFEST assay stimulated PBMC with viral peptide pools and then used TCR sequencing to identify antigen-specific CD4+ T cell clonotypes by expansion. After around ten days of culture, CD4+ T cells were isolated with the EasySep CD4+ T cell isolation kit. Negative nucleocapsid antibody results before and after vaccination confirmed that the healthy vaccine recipients had no prior SARS-CoV-2 infection. The receptor library was made with the immunoSEQ multiplex PCR assay. The source is immuneACCESS, and TCRdb retained only in-frame sequences with V and J called. Part of the clones is not carried over; for the studies checked, unresolved V genes explain less than half of this, and the remainder is unexplained. Present in this sample are some 68,000 clones, roughly 80% of which were seen just once. Clones ranked in the top ten supply more than 10% of the sample.

Their antigens remain unidentified. The input for sequencing was CD4+ T cells from PBMCs cultured with SARS-CoV-2 spike peptides, taken before COVID-19 vaccination. The cell subset or site label, as the study defines it: SARS-CoV-2 spike overlapping peptide pool stimulation. The receptors were sampled from a human donor who received a COVID-19 vaccine.

The V gene is TRBV15, the J gene TRBJ2-2, with 9 bases lining up with TRBD1. The CDR3 contains 16 residues. Germline assignment: CDR1 LNHNV and CDR2 YYDKDF (reference sequence). The ends lost 3 bases at V and 4 bases at J; junction bases unmatched: 6. The CDR3: CATSRAGQGVTGELFF. In nucleotides, the CDR3 is TGTGCCACCAGCAGGGCGGGACAGGGTGTCACCGGGGAGCTGTTTTTT.

This clone was found a few times. V and J are TRBV9 and TRBJ2-5; D is possibly TRBD2 (6 bases). Germline V gene sequence: CDR1 SGDLS, CDR2 YYNGEE. V shed 2 bases and J shed 2 bases, with 10 bases lying between them. The CDR3 contains 14 residues. CDR3 amino acids: CASSVGTFQETQYF. CDR3 in DNA: TGTGCCAGCAGCGTCGGGACTTTTCAAGAGACCCAGTACTTC.

This chain links TRBV12-5 with TRBJ2-3; D may be TRBD1 (6 bases). The length of the CDR3 is 13 residues. V lost 4 bases and J 6 bases, leaving 11 bases between the germline ends. Looked up from germline, CDR1 is LGHNT and CDR2 is FRNRAP. The CDR3, as DNA: TGTGCTAGTGGTTGGGAACAGGGTGATACGCAGTATTTT. It specifies CASGWEQGDTQYF.

The rearrangement joins TRBV5-1 to TRBJ1-2; 10 bases agree with TRBD1. Unmatched junction bases numbered 7, after V lost 0 bases and J lost 8 bases. This CDR3 spans 15 amino acids. Germline values: CDR1 SGHRS, CDR2 YFSETQ. The CDR3 reads CASSLAEGQGGGYTF. CDR3 sequence (DNA): TGCGCCAGCAGCTTGGCCGAAGGACAGGGGGGGGGCTACACCTTC.

The V gene is TRBV5-1, the J gene TRBJ2-3; 12 bases line up with TRBD2. The CDR3 has 19 amino acids. The germline gives CDR1 SGHRS, CDR2 YFSETQ. With 4 bases clipped from V and 4 bases from J, the junction kept 16 bases outside the gene matches. CDR3 sequence reads: CASSRKRLAGAQPPDTQYF. For the CDR3, the DNA is TGCGCCAGCAGCCGTAAGAGACTAGCGGGGGCCCAGCCCCCAGATACGCAGTATTTT.

CDR3 in amino acids: CASSSHRVETDTQYF. CDR3 nucleotide sequence: TGTGCCAGCAGTTCCCACAGGGTTGAAACAGATACGCAGTATTTT. The chain is built from TRBV6-5 and TRBJ2-3; D is perhaps TRBD1 (6 bases). The germline gives CDR1 MNHEY, CDR2 SVGAGI. CDR3 length: 15 amino acids. V dropped 4 bases and J dropped 3 bases, with 14 bases sitting between them.